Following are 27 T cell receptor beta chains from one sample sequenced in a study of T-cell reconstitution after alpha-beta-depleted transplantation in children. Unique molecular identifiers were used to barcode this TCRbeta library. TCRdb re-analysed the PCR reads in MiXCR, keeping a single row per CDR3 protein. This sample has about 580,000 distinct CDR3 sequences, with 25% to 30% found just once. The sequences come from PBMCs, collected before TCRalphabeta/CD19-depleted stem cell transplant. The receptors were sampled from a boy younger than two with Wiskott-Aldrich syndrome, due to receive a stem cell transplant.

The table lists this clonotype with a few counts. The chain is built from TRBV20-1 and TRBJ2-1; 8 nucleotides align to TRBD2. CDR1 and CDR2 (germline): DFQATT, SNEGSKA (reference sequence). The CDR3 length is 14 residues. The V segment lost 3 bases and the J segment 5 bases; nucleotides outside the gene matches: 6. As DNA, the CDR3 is TGCAGTGCTAGTCTACTAGCGGAAAACAATGAGCAGTTCTTC. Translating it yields CSASLLAENNEQFF.

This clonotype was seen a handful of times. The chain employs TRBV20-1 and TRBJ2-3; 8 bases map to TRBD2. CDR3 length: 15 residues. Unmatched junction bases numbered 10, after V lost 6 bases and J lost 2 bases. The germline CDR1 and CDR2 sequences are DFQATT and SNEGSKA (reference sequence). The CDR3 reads CSARYSGVFTDTQYF. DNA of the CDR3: TGCAGTGCCAGATATAGCGGGGTTTTCACAGATACGCAGTATTTT.

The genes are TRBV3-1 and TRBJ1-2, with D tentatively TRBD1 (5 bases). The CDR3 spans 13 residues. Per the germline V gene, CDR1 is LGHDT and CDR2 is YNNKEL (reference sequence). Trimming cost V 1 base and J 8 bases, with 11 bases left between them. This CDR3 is CASSQVWGDGYTF. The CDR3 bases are TGTGCCAGCAGCCAAGTTTGGGGGGACGGCTACACCTTC.

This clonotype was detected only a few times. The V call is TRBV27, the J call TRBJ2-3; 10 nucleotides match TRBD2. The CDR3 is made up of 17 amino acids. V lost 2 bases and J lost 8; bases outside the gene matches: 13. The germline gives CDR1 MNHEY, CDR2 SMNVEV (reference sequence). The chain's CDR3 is CASSLQTRGTSAGTQYF. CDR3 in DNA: TGTGCCAGCAGTTTACAAACCCGAGGGACTAGCGCCGGTACGCAGTATTTT.

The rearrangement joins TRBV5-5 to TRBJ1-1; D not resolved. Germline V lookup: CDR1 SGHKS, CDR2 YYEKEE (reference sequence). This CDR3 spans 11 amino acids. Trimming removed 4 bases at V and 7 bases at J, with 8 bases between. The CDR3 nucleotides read TGTGCCAGCAGCCGGATGAGTGAAGCTTTCTTT. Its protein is CASSRMSEAFF.

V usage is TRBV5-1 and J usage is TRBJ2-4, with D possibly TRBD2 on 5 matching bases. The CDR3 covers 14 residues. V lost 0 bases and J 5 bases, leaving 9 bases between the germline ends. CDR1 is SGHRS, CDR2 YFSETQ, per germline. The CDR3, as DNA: TGCGCCAGCAGCTTGGCCAGCGGCGAAAACATTCAGTACTTC. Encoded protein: CASSLASGENIQYF. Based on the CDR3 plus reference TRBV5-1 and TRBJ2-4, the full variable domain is KAGVTQTPRYLIKTRGQQVTLSCSPISGHRSVSWYQQTPGQGLQFLFEYFSETQRNKGNFPGRFSGRQFSNSRSEMNVSTLELGDSALYLCASSLASGENIQYFGAGTRLSVL.

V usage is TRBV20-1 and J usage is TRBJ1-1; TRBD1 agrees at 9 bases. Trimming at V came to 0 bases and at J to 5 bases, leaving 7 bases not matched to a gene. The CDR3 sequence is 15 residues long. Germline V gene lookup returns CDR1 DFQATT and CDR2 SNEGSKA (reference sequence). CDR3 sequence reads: CSAREQGALGTEAFF. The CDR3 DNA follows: TGCAGTGCTAGAGAACAGGGGGCGCTGGGTACTGAAGCTTTCTTT.

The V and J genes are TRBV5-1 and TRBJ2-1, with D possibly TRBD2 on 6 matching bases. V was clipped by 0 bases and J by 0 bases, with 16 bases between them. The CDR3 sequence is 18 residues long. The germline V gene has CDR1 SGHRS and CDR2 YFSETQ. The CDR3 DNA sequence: TGCGCCAGCAGCTTGGCCCGTGGGGGAGGCTTCTCCTACAATGAGCAGTTCTTC. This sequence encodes CASSLARGGGFSYNEQFF.

This chain's CDR3 is CASSPRTSGRSQETQYF. Here the CDR3 DNA reads TGTGCCAGCAGCCCCCGGACTAGCGGGAGGTCGCAAGAGACCCAGTACTTC. The chain employs TRBV3-1 and TRBJ2-5, with 14 bases fitting TRBD2. The germline CDR1 and CDR2 sequences are LGHDT and YNNKEL (reference sequence). The CDR3 has 17 amino acids. With V trimmed by 4 bases and J by 2 bases, 6 bases remained unmatched.

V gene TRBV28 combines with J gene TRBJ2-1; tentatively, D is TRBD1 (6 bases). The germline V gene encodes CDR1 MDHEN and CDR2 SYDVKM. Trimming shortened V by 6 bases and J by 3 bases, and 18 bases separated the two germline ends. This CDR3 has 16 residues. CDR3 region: CASSRQGGANYNEQFF. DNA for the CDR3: TGTGCCAGCAGCAGACAAGGGGGAGCCAACTACAATGAGCAGTTCTTC.

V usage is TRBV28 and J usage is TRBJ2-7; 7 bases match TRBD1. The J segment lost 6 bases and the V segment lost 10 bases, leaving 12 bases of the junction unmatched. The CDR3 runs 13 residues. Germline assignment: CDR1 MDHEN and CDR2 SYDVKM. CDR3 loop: CATLGTVGREQYF. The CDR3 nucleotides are TGTGCCACTCTCGGGACAGTAGGACGCGAGCAGTACTTC.

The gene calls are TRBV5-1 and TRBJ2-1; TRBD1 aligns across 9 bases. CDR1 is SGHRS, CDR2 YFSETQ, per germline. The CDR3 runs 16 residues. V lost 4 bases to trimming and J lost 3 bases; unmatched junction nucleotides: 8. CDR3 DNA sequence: TGCGCCAGCAGCCCCCTGACAGGGGGGAACTACAATGAGCAGTTCTTC. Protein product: CASSPLTGGNYNEQFF.

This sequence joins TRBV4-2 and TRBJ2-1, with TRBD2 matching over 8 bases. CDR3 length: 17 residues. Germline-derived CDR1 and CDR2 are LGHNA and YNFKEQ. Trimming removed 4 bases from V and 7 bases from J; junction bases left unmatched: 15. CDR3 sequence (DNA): TGTGCCAGCAGCCGGTCCCTACAAGCGGGAGAGATAAATGAGCAGTTCTTC. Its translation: CASSRSLQAGEINEQFF.

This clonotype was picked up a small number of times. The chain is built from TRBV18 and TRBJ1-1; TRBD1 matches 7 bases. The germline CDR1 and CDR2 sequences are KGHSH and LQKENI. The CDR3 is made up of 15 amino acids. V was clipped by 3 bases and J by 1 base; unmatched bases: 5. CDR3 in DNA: TGTGCCAGCTCACCTTCGACAGGGAAGAACACTGAAGCTTTCTTT. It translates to CASSPSTGKNTEAFF. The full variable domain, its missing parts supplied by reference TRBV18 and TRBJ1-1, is NAGVMQNPRHLVRRRGQEARLRCSPMKGHSHVYWYRQLPEEGLKFMVYLQKENIIDESGMPKERFSAEFPKEGPSILRIQQVVRGDSAAYFCASSPSTGKNTEAFFGQGTRLTVV.

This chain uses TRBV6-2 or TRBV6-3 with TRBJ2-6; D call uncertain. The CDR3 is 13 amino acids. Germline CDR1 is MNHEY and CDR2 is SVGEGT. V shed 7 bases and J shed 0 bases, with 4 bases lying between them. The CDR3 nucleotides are TGTGCCAGCATCCTCTCTGGGGCCAACGTCCTGACTTTC. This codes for CASILSGANVLTF.

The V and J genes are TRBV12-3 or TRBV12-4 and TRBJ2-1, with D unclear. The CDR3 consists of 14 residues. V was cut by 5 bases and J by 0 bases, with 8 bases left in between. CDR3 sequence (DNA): TGTGCCAGCAGTAATTGGGTCTCCTACAATGAGCAGTTCTTC. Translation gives CASSNWVSYNEQFF.

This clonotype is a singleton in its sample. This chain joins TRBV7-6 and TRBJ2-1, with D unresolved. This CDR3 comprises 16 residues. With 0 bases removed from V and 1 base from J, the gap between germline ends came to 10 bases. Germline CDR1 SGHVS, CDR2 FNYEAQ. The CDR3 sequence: CASSLAPAGSYNEQFF. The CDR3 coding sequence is TGTGCCAGCAGCTTAGCGCCCGCAGGATCCTACAATGAGCAGTTCTTC.

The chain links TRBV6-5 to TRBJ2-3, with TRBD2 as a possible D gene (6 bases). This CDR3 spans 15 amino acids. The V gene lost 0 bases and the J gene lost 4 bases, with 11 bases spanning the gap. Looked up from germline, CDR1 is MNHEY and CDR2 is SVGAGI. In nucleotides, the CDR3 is TGTGCCAGCAGTTACTCGCACGGGAGTGCAGATACGCAGTATTTT. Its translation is CASSYSHGSADTQYF.

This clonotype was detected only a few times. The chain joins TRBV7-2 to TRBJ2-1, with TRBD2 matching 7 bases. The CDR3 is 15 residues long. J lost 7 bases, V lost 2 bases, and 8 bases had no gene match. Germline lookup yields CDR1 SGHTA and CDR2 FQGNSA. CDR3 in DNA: TGTGCCAGCAGCTTAAAGGCGGGAGTAGTGAATGAGCAGTTCTTC. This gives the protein CASSLKAGVVNEQFF.

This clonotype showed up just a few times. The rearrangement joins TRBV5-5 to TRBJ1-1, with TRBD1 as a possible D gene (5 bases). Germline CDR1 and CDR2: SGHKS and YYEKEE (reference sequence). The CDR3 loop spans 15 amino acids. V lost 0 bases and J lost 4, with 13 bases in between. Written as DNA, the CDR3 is TGTGCCAGCAGCTTGGGGGGGGAGGTCCGCACTGAAGCTTTCTTT. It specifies CASSLGGEVRTEAFF.

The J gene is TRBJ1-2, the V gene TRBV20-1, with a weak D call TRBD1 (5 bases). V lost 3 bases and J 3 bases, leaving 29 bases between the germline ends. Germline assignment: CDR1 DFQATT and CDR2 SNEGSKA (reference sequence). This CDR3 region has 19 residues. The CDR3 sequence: CSARVGGTPTRNRYYGYTF. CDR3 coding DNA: TGCAGTGCTAGGGTGGGAGGGACCCCTACTCGGAACCGGTACTATGGCTACACCTTC.

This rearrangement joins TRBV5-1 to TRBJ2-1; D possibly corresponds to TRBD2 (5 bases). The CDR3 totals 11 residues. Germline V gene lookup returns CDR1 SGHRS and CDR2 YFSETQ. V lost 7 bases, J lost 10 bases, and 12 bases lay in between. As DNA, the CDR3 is TGCGCCAGCGGCCGGGAAACCGAGCAGTTCTTC. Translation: CASGRETEQFF.

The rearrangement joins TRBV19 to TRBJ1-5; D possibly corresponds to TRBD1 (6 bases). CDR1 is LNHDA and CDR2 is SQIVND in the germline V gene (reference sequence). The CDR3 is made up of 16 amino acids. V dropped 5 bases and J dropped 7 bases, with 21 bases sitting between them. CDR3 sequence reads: CASSRGAQGMRQPQHF. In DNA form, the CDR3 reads TGTGCCAGTAGTCGGGGGGCACAGGGAATGCGGCAGCCCCAGCATTTT.

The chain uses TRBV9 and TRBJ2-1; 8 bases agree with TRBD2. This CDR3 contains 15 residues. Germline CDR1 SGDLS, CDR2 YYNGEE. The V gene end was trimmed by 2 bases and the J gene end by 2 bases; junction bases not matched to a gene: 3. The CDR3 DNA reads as TGTGCCAGCAGCGTCCGGGAGGGCACCTACAATGAGCAGTTCTTC. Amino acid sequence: CASSVREGTYNEQFF.

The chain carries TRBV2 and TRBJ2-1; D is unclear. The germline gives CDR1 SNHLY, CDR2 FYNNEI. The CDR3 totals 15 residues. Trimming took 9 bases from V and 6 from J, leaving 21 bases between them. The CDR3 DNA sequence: TGTGCCAGTGTTCCTACATCCCTTAAGAGCAATGAGCAGTTCTTC. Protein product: CASVPTSLKSNEQFF.

DNA for the CDR3: TGTGCCAGCAGCGATCTAGCGGGAGCTGACTACAATGAGCAGTTCTTC. Its translation is CASSDLAGADYNEQFF. V usage is TRBV25-1 and J usage is TRBJ2-1; 10 bases agree with TRBD2. The CDR3 extends over 16 amino acids. With V trimmed by 6 bases and J by 3 bases, 8 bases remained unmatched. The germline CDR1 and CDR2 sequences are MGHDK and SYGVNS. The whole variable domain, remainder taken from reference TRBV25-1 and TRBJ2-1, is EADIYQTPRYLVIGTGKKITLECSQTMGHDKMYWYQQDPGMELHLIHYSYGVNSTEKGDLSSESTVSRIRTEHFPLTLESARPSHTSQYLCASSDLAGADYNEQFFGPGTRLTVL.

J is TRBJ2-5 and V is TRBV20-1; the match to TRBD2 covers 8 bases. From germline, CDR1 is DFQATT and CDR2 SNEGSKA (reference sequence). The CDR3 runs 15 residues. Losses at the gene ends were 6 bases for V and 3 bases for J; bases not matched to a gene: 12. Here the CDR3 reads CSAIPRGRYEETQYF. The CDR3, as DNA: TGCAGTGCCATCCCTCGCGGGAGGTACGAAGAGACCCAGTACTTC.